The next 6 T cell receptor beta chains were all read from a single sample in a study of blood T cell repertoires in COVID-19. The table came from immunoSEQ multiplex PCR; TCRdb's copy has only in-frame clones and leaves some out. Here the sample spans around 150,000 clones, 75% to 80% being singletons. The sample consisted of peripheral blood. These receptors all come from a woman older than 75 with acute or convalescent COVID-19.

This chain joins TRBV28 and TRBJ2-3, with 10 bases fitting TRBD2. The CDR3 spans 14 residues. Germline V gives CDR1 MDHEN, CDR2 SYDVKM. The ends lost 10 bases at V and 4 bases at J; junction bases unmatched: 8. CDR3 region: CAILSGGASDTQYF. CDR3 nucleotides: TGTGCCATCTTAAGCGGGGGGGCGTCAGATACGCAGTATTTT.

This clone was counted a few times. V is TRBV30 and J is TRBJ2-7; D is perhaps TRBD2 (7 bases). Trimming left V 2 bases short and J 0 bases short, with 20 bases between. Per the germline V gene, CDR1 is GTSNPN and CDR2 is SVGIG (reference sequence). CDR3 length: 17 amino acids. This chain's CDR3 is CAWSRAPRGRNSYEQYF. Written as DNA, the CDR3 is TGTGCCTGGAGTAGGGCCCCGCGGGGGCGAAACTCCTACGAGCAGTACTTC. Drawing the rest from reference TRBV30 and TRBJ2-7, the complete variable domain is SQTIHQWPATLVQPVGSPLSLECTVEGTSNPNLYWYRQAAGRGLQLLFYSVGIGQISSEVPQNLSASRPQDRQFILSSKKLLLSDSGFYLCAWSRAPRGRNSYEQYFGPGTRLTVT.

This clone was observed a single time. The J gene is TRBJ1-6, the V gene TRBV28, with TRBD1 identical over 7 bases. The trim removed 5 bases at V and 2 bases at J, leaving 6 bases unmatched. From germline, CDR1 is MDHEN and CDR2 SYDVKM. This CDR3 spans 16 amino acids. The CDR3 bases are TGTGCCAGCAGTCAAGGGGGCCAGGCCTATAATTCACCCCTCCACTTT. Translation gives CASSQGGQAYNSPLHF.

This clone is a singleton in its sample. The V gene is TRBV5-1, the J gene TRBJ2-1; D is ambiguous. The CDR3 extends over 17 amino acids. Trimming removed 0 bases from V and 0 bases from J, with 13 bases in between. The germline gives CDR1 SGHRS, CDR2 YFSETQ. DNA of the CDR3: TGCGCCAGCAGCTTGGCCGCGTGGAGCAGCTCCTACAATGAGCAGTTCTTC. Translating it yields CASSLAAWSSSYNEQFF.

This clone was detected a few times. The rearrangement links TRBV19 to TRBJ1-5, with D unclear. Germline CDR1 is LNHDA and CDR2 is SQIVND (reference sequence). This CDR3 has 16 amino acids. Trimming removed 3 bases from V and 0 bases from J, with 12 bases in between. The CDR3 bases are TGTGCCAGTAGTATCGAGCCAGGAAATAGCAATCAGCCCCAGCATTTT. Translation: CASSIEPGNSNQPQHF.

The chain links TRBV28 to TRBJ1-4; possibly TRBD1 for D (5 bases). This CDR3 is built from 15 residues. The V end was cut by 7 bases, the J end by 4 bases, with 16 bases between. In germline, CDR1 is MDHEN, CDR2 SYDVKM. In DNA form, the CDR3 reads TGTGCCAGCACCCAGAATCCAGGGAATAATGAAAAACTGTTTTTT. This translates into CASTQNPGNNEKLFF.